This T cell receptor beta chain was sequenced for a study of blood T cells in healthy people across ages. Next came a second PCR, run for about 7 to 11 cycles, which used a sample-barcoded 5' primer along with a J-beta primer mix. TCRdb fed the 5' RACE reads into MiXCR, producing one record per CDR3 protein. The data hold approximately 900,000 distinct CDR3 sequences, with around 48% observed a single time. Sequenced input: blood. The clonotype originates from a man aged 30-40 years in good health.

The CDR3 region has the DNA TGTGCCAGCAGCTCGACTAGCGGGGGGGCCCGAGAGACCCAGTACTTC. This codes for CASSSTSGGARETQYF. The chain carries TRBV12-3 or TRBV12-4 and TRBJ2-5; 14 bases agree with TRBD2. The CDR3 is made up of 16 amino acids. J gave up 4 bases and V 6 bases, and 7 bases lay outside the gene matches.